Below are 12 T cell receptor beta chains sequenced from a single sample in a study. Using its own MiXCR run on the 5' RACE reads, TCRdb lists one record per CDR3 protein. This sample yields approximately 12,000 distinct CDR3 sequences, of which just over 50% are seen a single time; about 11% belongs to the top ten. The sorted Tregs were CD4+CD25+CD127-/low cells. The sequenced sample consisted of tumor-infiltrating Tregs sorted from the breast tumor. These TCRs come from a female donor with breast cancer.

The chain carries TRBV20-1 and TRBJ2-5; 7 bases fit TRBD2. Germline-derived CDR1 and CDR2 are DFQATT and SNEGSKA (reference sequence). V was pared by 2 bases and J by 8 bases, with 26 bases of the junction left unmatched. The CDR3 totals 19 residues. The chain's CDR3 is CSARTLASANTGDPVTQYF. In nucleotides, the CDR3 is TGCAGTGCTAGAACACTAGCGAGCGCGAACACCGGGGACCCAGTAACCCAGTACTTC.

The chain employs TRBV5-1 and TRBJ2-3; D tentatively reads TRBD1 or TRBD2 (5 bases each). V gave up 1 base and J gave up 6 bases, with 15 bases separating them. Germline loops: CDR1 SGHRS, CDR2 YFSETQ. The CDR3 has 15 residues. CDR3 residues: CASSLTVGVGDTQYF. CDR3 bases: TGCGCCAGCAGCTTGACTGTGGGGGTCGGTGATACGCAGTATTTT.

The table lists this clonotype with a few counts. The chain recombines TRBV7-2 with TRBJ2-1; 7 bases are shared with TRBD1. Germline CDR1 is SGHTA and CDR2 is FQGNSA. The CDR3 consists of 15 residues. V dropped 5 bases and J dropped 5; count of bases not matched to a gene: 9. CDR3 sequence reads: CASSTPTGINNEQFF. Written as DNA, the CDR3 is TGTGCCAGCAGCACCCCGACAGGGATTAACAATGAGCAGTTCTTC. Based on the CDR3 plus reference TRBV7-2 and TRBJ2-1, the full variable domain is GAGVSQSPSNKVTEKGKDVELRCDPISGHTALYWYRQSLGQGLEFLIYFQGNSAPDKSGLPSDRFSAERTGGSVSTLTIQRTQQEDSAVYLCASSTPTGINNEQFFGPGTRLTVL.

This clonotype was seen once. V and J are TRBV28 and TRBJ2-5, with TRBD2 identical over 10 bases. V lost 7 bases and J lost 5; bases outside the gene matches: 7. Germline loops: CDR1 MDHEN, CDR2 SYDVKM. The CDR3 length is 14 residues. The CDR3 DNA reads as TGTGCCAGCATAGAACTAGCGGGAAATGAGACCCAGTACTTC. This sequence encodes CASIELAGNETQYF.

The chain links TRBV12-3 or TRBV12-4 to TRBJ2-1; no definite D call. Trimming took off 2 bases at V and 15 bases at J, with 8 bases between the two ends. The CDR3 extends over 10 amino acids. For the CDR3, the DNA is TGTGCCAGCAGTTTATTTATTCCGTTCTTC. Its translation: CASSLFIPFF.

This clonotype has more than one count but fewer than ten. The chain is built from TRBV10-3 and TRBJ2-7; a weak D match, TRBD1 (6 bases). Germline V CDR1 and CDR2: ENHRY, SYGVKD. The CDR3 has 14 residues. Trimming cost V 10 bases and J 0 bases, with 16 bases left between them. The CDR3 sequence is CASKGGMSSYEQYF. The CDR3 DNA sequence: TGTGCCAGCAAAGGGGGAATGAGCTCCTACGAGCAGTACTTC.

CDR3 in DNA: TGTGCCAGCAGCATACTCAGGGTCGGAGCTTTCTTT. Its translation is CASSILRVGAFF. The J gene is TRBJ1-1, the V gene TRBV7-2, with a tentative D call TRBD1 (5 bases). The V end lost 5 bases, the J end lost 10 bases, and 14 bases lay between the germline ends. The germline CDR1 and CDR2 sequences are SGHTA and FQGNSA. This CDR3 spans 12 amino acids.

This clonotype was counted once. At one boundary the junction diverges from the germline segment, which might be a read error. This chain links TRBV6-5 with TRBJ1-5; 7 bases agree with TRBD1. The CDR3 loop spans 14 amino acids. Germline V gives CDR1 MNHEY, CDR2 SVGAGI. The DNA for the CDR3 is TGTGCCAGCGGTTACGGGACAGATAATCAGCCCCAGCATTTT. As protein: CASGYGTDNQPQHF.

The chain is built from TRBV21-1 and TRBJ2-7; no DNA check was done on the table's D call, TRBD2. TRBV21-1 represents a pseudogene. The CDR3 has 17 amino acids. This CDR3 is CASSKGLAGGSSYEQYV. The CDR3 nucleotides read TGTGCCAGCAGCAAAGGACTAGCAGGTGGAAGCTCCTACGAGCAGTACGTC.

This chain links TRBV7-6 with TRBJ2-1; D tentatively fits TRBD1 or TRBD2 (6 bases each). Trimming shortened V by 1 base and J by 7 bases, and 35 bases separated the two germline ends. Looked up from germline, CDR1 is SGHVS and CDR2 is FNYEAQ. CDR3 size: 22 residues. The CDR3 nucleotides read TGTGCCAGCAGCTTAGGCGTGGCAGGTTCTTTTATGGCGGGACAAAAGAAGAATGAGCAGTTCTTC. As protein: CASSLGVAGSFMAGQKKNEQFF. Complete variable domain (other parts from reference TRBV7-6 and TRBJ2-1): GAGVSQSPRYKVTKRGQDVALRCDPISGHVSLYWYRQALGQGPEFLTYFNYEAQQDKSGLPNDRFSAERPEGSISTLTIQRTEQRDSAMYRCASSLGVAGSFMAGQKKNEQFFGPGTRLTVL.

This clonotype appeared a few times. V is TRBV7-2 and J is TRBJ2-7; no firm D call. V lost 5 bases, J lost 3 bases, and 11 bases lay in between. The CDR3 contains 13 residues. The germline gives CDR1 SGHTA, CDR2 FQGNSA. Here the CDR3 DNA reads TGTGCCAGCAGCCGAAGTACCAGCTACGAGCAGTACTTC. It encodes CASSRSTSYEQYF.

The chain employs TRBV2 and TRBJ2-7, with 9 positions matching TRBD1. J gave up 0 bases and V 6 bases, and 3 bases lay outside the gene matches. Looked up from germline, CDR1 is SNHLY and CDR2 is FYNNEI. This CDR3 region has 14 residues. The CDR3 DNA is TGTGCCAGCAGGATGACAGGGGGCTCCTACGAGCAGTACGTC. It translates to CASRMTGGSYEQYV.